The next 20 T cell receptor beta chains were all read from a single sample in a study of T-cell memory formation after mild COVID-19. TCRdb processed the 5' RACE reads anew with MiXCR; each CDR3 protein has one entry. The sample has approximately 250,000 distinct CDR3 sequences; over 15% are singletons. The material sequenced was PBMCs or a T cell subset sorted from them (not recorded which). The receptors originated from a man aged 18 to 29 who had mild COVID-19 (a few samples of this study predate the infection). Cell type and time point are not known.

This clonotype has at least ten counts. CDR3 DNA sequence: TGTGCCAGTAGTATCGGGACTGCCAATGAGCAGTTCTTC. It translates to CASSIGTANEQFF. V and J are TRBV19 and TRBJ2-1; D may be TRBD2 (6 bases). The V end lost 3 bases, the J end lost 6 bases, and 9 bases lay between the germline ends. Germline V gene data show CDR1 as LNHDA and CDR2 as SQIVND (reference sequence). This CDR3 is 13 amino acids long.

The chain recombines TRBV7-8 with TRBJ2-1, with a tentative D call TRBD2 (5 bases). The V end lost 3 bases, the J end lost 1 base, and 10 bases lay between the germline ends. Germline V gene lookup returns CDR1 SGHVS and CDR2 FQNEAQ. The CDR3 is 15 residues long. The CDR3: CASSFRRGSYNEQFF. The CDR3 bases are TGTGCCAGCAGCTTTCGTCGGGGATCCTACAATGAGCAGTTCTTC.

This clonotype was seen only a few times. The chain uses TRBV7-6 and TRBJ2-7; 7 nucleotides agree with TRBD1. Germline V gene data show CDR1 as SGHVS and CDR2 as FNYEAQ. Trimming at V came to 3 bases and at J to 10 bases, leaving 9 bases not matched to a gene. This CDR3 comprises 13 residues. The CDR3 is CASSFTRTGDQYF. Here the CDR3 DNA reads TGTGCCAGCAGCTTTACCAGGACAGGCGATCAGTACTTC.

CDR3 bases: TGTGCCAGCAGCCGGGGGGGCTTCTCGTGGGAGCAGTACTTC. Amino acids: CASSRGGFSWEQYF. The genes are TRBV5-6 and TRBJ2-7; 8 bases are a match to TRBD2. V was clipped by 4 bases and J by 7 bases; unmatched bases: 10. Germline V lookup: CDR1 SGHDT, CDR2 YYEEEE. This CDR3 is built from 14 residues. Full variable domain (rest looked up from reference TRBV5-6 and TRBJ2-7): DAGVTQSPTHLIKTRGQQVTLRCSPKSGHDTVSWYQQALGQGPQFIFQYYEEEERQRGNFPDRFSGHQFPNYSSELNVNALLLGDSALYLCASSRGGFSWEQYFGPGTRLTVT.

This rearrangement joins TRBV6-6 to TRBJ1-4; weak D call: TRBD1 (5 bases). CDR1 MNHNY and CDR2 SVGAGI come from the germline V gene (reference sequence). This CDR3 region has 15 residues. The V and J ends lost 4 bases and 8 bases respectively, with 17 bases between them. CDR3 in amino acids: CASSFRGAFWEKLFF. The CDR3 DNA is TGTGCCAGCAGTTTTCGAGGGGCATTTTGGGAAAAACTGTTTTTT.

This sequence joins TRBV18 and TRBJ1-4; D is possibly TRBD1 (6 bases). The germline V and J ends were trimmed by 1 base and 4 bases, with 10 bases remaining between them. CDR1 is KGHSH, CDR2 LQKENI, per germline. The CDR3 has 15 residues. CDR3 amino acids: CASSPRGQLNEKLFF. The CDR3 nucleotides are TGTGCCAGCTCACCACGAGGACAGCTTAATGAAAAACTGTTTTTT.

This clonotype was counted many times. For the CDR3, the DNA is TGTGCCACCTTGGGACAGGCGGCGGATACGCAGTATTTT. Translation: CATLGQAADTQYF. The chain carries TRBV10-3 and TRBJ2-3, with 8 bases matching TRBD1. The germline CDR1 and CDR2 sequences are ENHRY and SYGVKD. V lost 10 bases to trimming and J lost 6 bases; unmatched junction nucleotides: 9. This CDR3 has 13 amino acids.

This clonotype has ten or more counts. The rearrangement joins TRBV5-1 to TRBJ1-1, with unresolved D. Per the germline V gene, CDR1 is SGHRS and CDR2 is YFSETQ. This CDR3 region has 12 residues. Deletions cut 5 bases from V and 5 bases from J, with 10 bases between. The CDR3 bases are TGCGCCAGCAGGGAGGGAGGAACTGAAGCTTTCTTT. The encoded protein is CASREGGTEAFF. Variable domain in full (rest from reference TRBV5-1 and TRBJ1-1): KAGVTQTPRYLIKTRGQQVTLSCSPISGHRSVSWYQQTPGQGLQFLFEYFSETQRNKGNFPGRFSGRQFSNSRSEMNVSTLELGDSALYLCASREGGTEAFFGQGTRLTVV.

This clonotype turned up a few times. The rearrangement links TRBV7-6 to TRBJ1-4; D not resolved. The CDR3 extends over 17 amino acids. V was trimmed by 3 bases and J by 4 bases, leaving 18 bases between them. Germline V gives CDR1 SGHVS, CDR2 FNYEAQ. CDR3 in amino acids: CASSLGRGRLFNEKLFF. The CDR3 nucleotides read TGTGCCAGCAGCTTGGGGAGAGGGAGACTTTTTAATGAAAAACTGTTTTTT.

This clonotype showed up just a few times. The rearrangement uses TRBV5-1 and TRBJ2-3, with D possibly TRBD2 on 7 matching bases. The germline V gene has CDR1 SGHRS and CDR2 YFSETQ. Trimming left V 0 bases short and J 5 bases short, with 13 bases between. The CDR3 is 15 residues long. The CDR3 region is CASSLVSGGQDTQYF. CDR3 nucleotides: TGCGCCAGCAGCTTGGTGTCGGGGGGCCAAGATACGCAGTATTTT.

This clonotype was picked up a small number of times. The chain joins TRBV7-9 to TRBJ1-1; 8 bases line up with TRBD1. V lost 5 bases, J lost 5 bases, and 13 bases stayed unmatched. Germline V CDR1 and CDR2: SEHNR, FQNEAQ (reference sequence). CDR3 size: 16 residues. The CDR3 reads CASSPAGTGGWTEAFF. DNA for the CDR3: TGTGCCAGCAGCCCGGCCGGGACAGGCGGGTGGACTGAAGCTTTCTTT.

The chain employs TRBV12-3 or TRBV12-4 and TRBJ2-3; TRBD2 agrees at 8 bases. The CDR3 spans 14 residues. The J segment lost 2 bases and the V segment lost 7 bases, leaving 5 bases of the junction unmatched. CDR3 nucleotide sequence: TGTGCCAGCACCATTAGCGGGGTCACAGATACGCAGTATTTT. It encodes CASTISGVTDTQYF.

This clonotype occurred a few times. The genes are TRBV10-3 and TRBJ2-7; D remains ambiguous. The ends were cut back, 10 bases at V and 2 bases at J, with 12 bases in the middle. CDR1 is ENHRY, CDR2 SYGVKD, per germline. The CDR3 has 12 residues. The CDR3 loop is CATPTPPYEQYF. DNA for the CDR3: TGTGCCACCCCCACGCCCCCCTACGAGCAGTACTTC.

The chain recombines TRBV6-2 or TRBV6-3 with TRBJ2-7, with D tentatively TRBD1 (6 bases). Deletions cut 2 bases from V and 4 bases from J, with 21 bases between. Germline assignment: CDR1 MNHEY and CDR2 SVGEGT. The CDR3 has 17 residues. Here the CDR3 reads CASSYPEIRSGTYEQYF. The CDR3 DNA follows: TGTGCCAGCAGTTACCCAGAGATACGATCGGGGACATACGAGCAGTACTTC.

This clonotype was found many times. CDR3 in DNA: TGTGCCAGCAGCTTAAGACGGGGGGGCCGGGCAGATACGCAGTATTTT. Protein: CASSLRRGGRADTQYF. V is TRBV7-9 and J is TRBJ2-3; 8 bases align to TRBD2. CDR1 and CDR2 from the germline V gene are SEHNR and FQNEAQ (reference sequence). The CDR3 has 16 amino acids. V lost 2 bases and J lost 4; bases outside the gene matches: 8.

The chain recombines TRBV6-5 with TRBJ2-2, with D possibly being TRBD1 or TRBD2 (5 bases each). This CDR3 region has 15 residues. The V gene lost 4 bases and the J gene lost 3 bases, with 12 bases spanning the gap. The germline CDR1 and CDR2 sequences are MNHEY and SVGAGI. CDR3 loop: CASSSRGRDTGELFF. Written as DNA, the CDR3 is TGTGCCAGCAGTTCGAGGGGAAGGGACACCGGGGAGCTGTTTTTT.

The chain recombines TRBV7-9 with TRBJ2-6, with a tentative D call TRBD2 (6 bases). Between the trimmed V and J ends, which lost 5 bases and 0 bases, there was a span of 17 bases. The CDR3 totals 18 residues. Looked up from germline, CDR1 is SEHNR and CDR2 is FQNEAQ (reference sequence). The CDR3 reads CASSHAGTHFSGANVLTF. The CDR3 nucleotides are TGTGCCAGCAGCCACGCCGGGACTCATTTCTCTGGGGCCAACGTCCTGACTTTC.

This clonotype was counted a few times. The chain couples TRBV5-1 to TRBJ1-2; 8 bases map to TRBD1. This CDR3 has 16 amino acids. Germline CDR1 SGHRS, CDR2 YFSETQ. The V segment lost 0 bases and the J segment 4 bases; nucleotides outside the gene matches: 8. CDR3 sequence (DNA): TGCGCCAGCAGCTTGGATACAACAGGGGGTATCTATGGCTACACCTTC. Protein sequence: CASSLDTTGGIYGYTF.

The chain recombines TRBV7-2 with TRBJ1-2, with D maybe TRBD1 (5 bases). The CDR3 runs to 15 residues. The germline CDR1 and CDR2 sequences are SGHTA and FQGNSA. Deletions cut 1 base from V and 4 bases from J, with 13 bases between. CDR3 amino acids: CASSLGAGWSYGYTF. In DNA form, the CDR3 reads TGTGCCAGCAGCTTAGGAGCAGGGTGGTCCTATGGCTACACCTTC.

As DNA, the CDR3 is TGTGCCAGCAGCTTCGGGACAGGGGGAACCCTTTCCGGGGAGCTGTTTTTT. Protein: CASSFGTGGTLSGELFF. The chain links TRBV5-4 to TRBJ2-2; 11 bases fit TRBD1. There are 17 residues in the CDR3. J lost 6 bases, V lost 2 bases, and 9 bases had no gene match. CDR1 is SGHNT, CDR2 YYREEE, per germline (reference sequence). The variable domain in full, with the rest retrieved from reference TRBV5-4 and TRBJ2-2, is ETGVTQSPTHLIKTRGQQVTLRCSSQSGHNTVSWYQQALGQGPQFIFQYYREEENGRGNFPPRFSGLQFPNYSSELNVNALELDDSALYLCASSFGTGGTLSGELFFGEGSRLTVL.